This TCR beta chain is from a study of vaccination effects on CD4 cells after COVID-19. Study-wide findings and caveats: Marked clonal contraction of both clone types appeared late after vaccination.

Produced via immunoSEQ multiplex PCR; TCRdb's table is partial and in-frame only. The sample lists some 61,000 clones, roughly three quarters seen once, with 0.75% to 1% in the top ten. Expansion of antigen-specific CD4+ T cells with viral peptide pools was carried out by the ViraFEST assay before sequencing. Researchers isolated CD4+ T cells once less than twelve days of culture had elapsed. BNT162b2 vaccine or mRNA-1273 vaccine was given to participants in two doses. The healthy vaccine recipients, who had no prior SARS-CoV-2 infection, showed negative nucleocapsid antibodies. For each well, about 2 million PBMC were cultured with 10 IU/ml IL-2 and 9 to 10 ug/ml peptides. Germline V lookup: CDR1 SNHLY, CDR2 FYNNEI. The CDR3 contains 15 residues. The junction had 5 bases not matched to a gene; V was cut back by 5 bases and J by 3 bases. Of note for this clone: What it recognizes is unknown.

The sample here was CD4+ T cells from PBMCs cultured with HCoV-OC43 spike peptides, taken after COVID-19 vaccination. Subset noted: HCoV-OC43 spike overlapping peptide pool stimulation. This receptor was obtained from a human donor who received a COVID-19 vaccine. This chain uses TRBV2 with TRBJ2-5; 11 positions match TRBD1. The CDR3, as DNA: TGTGCCAGCAGTCGTGCGGGACAGGGGGAAGAGACCCAGTACTTC. It specifies CASSRAGQGEETQYF.